This is a list of T cell receptor beta chains from one sample in a study of immune evolution from preneoplasia to lung adenocarcinoma. Repertoires were generated with immunoSEQ multiplex PCR, while TCRdb's copy carries only in-frame clones and drops some. The sample has approximately 11,000 clones, 82% seen once; the top ten hold roughly 3.3%. Sequenced material: FFPE minimally invasive lung adenocarcinoma tissue. These TCRs come from a person aged 65 to 85 with lung adenocarcinoma. Both conserved end residues are part of each CDR3. D genes are given only for firm matches. Size tells how often a clone was seen (once, few, many) or the class of an expanded clone, and some rows leave it out.

j_call d_call v_call clone_size cdr3_nt cdr3_aa
TRBJ1-1 . TRBV5-8 . TGTGCCAGCAGCTTGGCCTTCGAGCGGGTAACTGAAGCTTTCTTT CASSLAFERVTEAFF
TRBJ2-7 TRBD1 TRBV10-3 . TGTGCCATCAAGGGACAGGGAAAATACGAGCAGTACTTC CAIKGQGKYEQYF
TRBJ1-5 . TRBV4-2 few TGTGCCAGCAGCCCTCTCGGGGGAAATCAGCCCCAGCATTTT CASSPLGGNQPQHF
TRBJ2-7 . TRBV7-8 large TGTGCCAGCAGCCTGCAGGGGGGCGAGCAGTACTTC CASSLQGGEQYF
TRBJ1-3 . TRBV5-1 . TGCGCCAGCAGCTTGGCGCAGCAAATATCCGGAAACACCATATATTTT CASSLAQQISGNTIYF
TRBJ2-1 . TRBV19 . TGTGCCAGTAGTCAGGGACGAAGCTCCTACAATGAGCAGTTCTTC CASSQGRSSYNEQFF
TRBJ2-3 . TRBV12-5 . TGTGCTAGTGGTTTGGGTGCTAGCCTGAGCACAGATACGCAGTATTTT CASGLGASLSTDTQYF
TRBJ2-3 . TRBV27 . TGTGCCAGCAGTTCACTCAGCAACCCTAGCACAGATACGCAGTATTTT CASSSLSNPSTDTQYF
TRBJ2-2 TRBD1 TRBV27 once TGTGCCAGCAGTTTCGGACAGGGAATCACCGGGGAGCTGTTTTTT CASSFGQGITGELFF
TRBJ2-1 TRBD2 TRBV7-2 . TGTGCCAGCATCCGGGGGGGGACTTACAATGAGCAGTTCTTC CASIRGGTYNEQFF
TRBJ2-7 TRBD2 TRBV6-1 . TGTGCCAGCAGCGCGACCGGGAGGGGGACTTACGAGCAGTACTTC CASSATGRGTYEQYF
TRBJ2-3 TRBD2 TRBV6-1 . TGTGCCACCGCCGGGACTAGCGGGGGAGATACGCAGTATTTT CATAGTSGGDTQYF
TRBJ1-4 . TRBV5-8 few TGTGCCAGCAGCTTCTGGACAACTAATGAAAAACTGTTTTTT CASSFWTTNEKLFF
TRBJ2-1 . TRBV10-1 . TGCGCCAGCAAAACATCAAGGACGCAATTTAATGAGCAGTTCTTC CASKTSRTQFNEQFF
TRBJ2-1 . TRBV4-1 . TGCGCCAGCAGCCAAGACAGCGGGGAGCAGTTCTTC CASSQDSGEQFF
TRBJ2-7 TRBD2 TRBV4-2 . TGTGCCAGCAGCCAGGGTAGCGGGGGCTCCTACGAGCAGTACTTC CASSQGSGGSYEQYF
TRBJ1-4 . TRBV5-4 . TGTGCCAGCAGCTTGGGGGGGGCGAATGAAAAACTGTTTTTT CASSLGGANEKLFF
TRBJ2-1 TRBD1 TRBV6-1 . TGTGCCATTCAAACAGGGGGCGCTGCCAATGAGCAGTTCTTC CAIQTGGAANEQFF
TRBJ1-1 . TRBV5-4 . TGTGCCAGCAGCCCCGAGGGGCTCCCTGAAGCTTTCTTT CASSPEGLPEAFF
TRBJ1-2 . TRBV27 . TGTGCCAGCAGTTCCTACCTTCACAGCCAAAATCCCTATGGCTACACCTTC CASSSYLHSQNPYGYTF
TRBJ2-2 . TRBV6-1 . TGTGCCAGCACGTATAGCGAGTCGGTCACCGGGGAGCTGTTTTTT CASTYSESVTGELFF
TRBJ2-2 . TRBV30 . TGTGCCTGGAGTCCCGGGAGCGGGGAGCTGTTTTTT CAWSPGSGELFF
TRBJ2-3 . TRBV13 . TGTGCCAGCAGCTTAAGGGGCGGGCAGGGCGCAGATACGCAGTATTTT CASSLRGGQGADTQYF
TRBJ2-2 . TRBV7-9 . TGTGCCATCGGCGGGGAGCTGTTTTTT CAIGGELFF
TRBJ2-1 TRBD2 TRBV7-9 . TGTGCCAGCAGCACACTAGCGGGAGGAACTCTCTACAATGAGCAGTTCTTC CASSTLAGGTLYNEQFF
TRBJ2-1 . TRBV7-3 . TGTGCCAGCAGCCTACATAGTGAGCAGTTCTTC CASSLHSEQFF
TRBJ2-1 TRBD2 TRBV14 . TGTGCCAGCAGCCAAGTAGCGGGTTCTAATGAGCAGTTCTTC CASSQVAGSNEQFF
TRBJ2-3 . TRBV7-9 once TGTGCCAGCAGCTTGGGGGACTTCGGTGATACGCAATATTTT CASSLGDFGDTQYF
TRBJ2-5 TRBD1 TRBV10-1 . TGCGCCAGCAGTGACCAGAACAGGGGGCGAGGCGAGACCCAGTACTTC CASSDQNRGRGETQYF
TRBJ2-7 . TRBV11-3 . TGTGCCAGCAGCTTATCGGGATATTACAACGAGCAGTACTTC CASSLSGYYNEQYF
TRBJ1-3 . TRBV14 . TGTGCCAGCAGCCAAGGGGGTCTGTACACCATATATTTT CASSQGGLYTIYF
TRBJ2-2 TRBD2 TRBV6-4 . TGTGCCAGCAGTGACCAGGGACTAGACAGATTCGGCACCGGGGAGCTGTTTTTT CASSDQGLDRFGTGELFF
TRBJ2-6 . TRBV28 . TGTGCCAGCAGTTCCAAAGCTTTCTCTGGGGCCAACGTCCTGACTTTC CASSSKAFSGANVLTF
TRBJ1-3 . TRBV9 . TGTGCCAGCAGCCTAGGAGTGTCTCGGGTCACTGGAAACACCATATATTTT CASSLGVSRVTGNTIYF
TRBJ2-7 . TRBV5-1 . TGCGCCAGCAGCTTCTCCAGGGGGGGAGAGCAGTACTTC CASSFSRGGEQYF
TRBJ1-1 . TRBV7-9 . TGTGCCAGCAGCTTAGCGAGGGGGAGGGCTTTCTTT CASSLARGRAFF
TRBJ1-5 . TRBV7-2 . TGTGCCAGCAGTATAGGGAGCCTAGGCGCAAATCAGCCCCAGCATTTT CASSIGSLGANQPQHF
TRBJ1-1 . TRBV18 . TGTGCCAGCTCACCTCTCCGCGCAGGGGCAACGGTGAACACTGAAGCTTTCTTT CASSPLRAGATVNTEAFF
TRBJ1-2 TRBD1 TRBV28 . TGTGCCAGCAGCACAGGGGATTTCAACGGCTACACCTTC CASSTGDFNGYTF
TRBJ2-5 . TRBV18 . TGTGCCAGCACCCCGATGACCCCCGGTGGAACCCAGTACTTC CASTPMTPGGTQYF
TRBJ1-2 TRBD1 TRBV19 few TGTGCCAGTAGTATCGGGACAGGCTATGGCTACACCTTC CASSIGTGYGYTF
TRBJ2-3 TRBD2 TRBV29-1 . TGCAGCGTTCTTCTTAGCGGGAGATCGGCAGATACGCAGTATTTT CSVLLSGRSADTQYF
TRBJ2-2 . TRBV28 once TGTGCCAGCAGTGATTATCGTACCGGGGAGCTGTTTTTT CASSDYRTGELFF
TRBJ1-2 . TRBV9 . TGTGCCAGCAGCGTAGCTGGGGCCGCCCAGAGATCGAATGGCTACACCTTC CASSVAGAAQRSNGYTF
TRBJ2-3 TRBD2 TRBV6-1 . TGTGCCAGCAGCGCCGGGACTAGCGGGGGGAGGCAGTATTTT CASSAGTSGGRQYF
TRBJ1-2 TRBD1 TRBV30 . TGTGCCTGGAGGGGACAGGGAGAAAACTATGGCTACACCTTC CAWRGQGENYGYTF
TRBJ1-4 . TRBV2 . TGTGCCAGCAGGGACGTCAATGGCGGCTCTAATGAAAAACTGTTTTTT CASRDVNGGSNEKLFF
TRBJ1-2 . TRBV19 . TGTGCCAGTAGTACCGGTCTAAAGGCCGGCTACACCTTC CASSTGLKAGYTF
TRBJ2-1 . TRBV29-1 . TGCAGCGCCTCCATTAATAATGAGCAGTTCTTC CSASINNEQFF
TRBJ2-2 . TRBV18 . TGTGCCAGCTCACGTAACAGGGACACCGGGGAGCTGTTTTTT CASSRNRDTGELFF
TRBJ1-1 . TRBV6-5 . TGTGCCAGCAGTTACGCGGGGTCGGACACTGAAGCTTTCTTT CASSYAGSDTEAFF
TRBJ2-2 TRBD2 TRBV6-6 . TGTGCCAGTGGGGTAGCGGGAGATGGTAACGGGGAGCTGTTTTTT CASGVAGDGNGELFF
TRBJ2-7 . TRBV6-1 . TGTGCCAGCAGTGAAGCAGGCAGGGCTAGCGAGCAGTACTTC CASSEAGRASEQYF
TRBJ2-7 . TRBV28 . TGTGCCAGCAGTTCCCCCTACGAGCAGTACTTC CASSSPYEQYF
TRBJ1-2 TRBD1 TRBV19 . TGTGCCAGTAGTATACCCCGGGACAGGGGAGGAGGCTACACCTTC CASSIPRDRGGGYTF
TRBJ1-4 TRBD1 TRBV4-1 . TGCGCCAGTCTTGACAGGGAAAATGAAAAACTGTTTTTT CASLDRENEKLFF
TRBJ1-3 TRBD1 TRBV29-1 . TGCAGCGTCGGAACAGGGGGCGACGGAAACACCATATATTTT CSVGTGGDGNTIYF
TRBJ1-2 . TRBV28 . TGTGCCAGCAGTTTATCACGGGGCTACACCTTC CASSLSRGYTF
TRBJ2-7 . TRBV6-1 . TGTGCCAGCAGATCGACTAGTTCCGAGCAGTACTTC CASRSTSSEQYF
TRBJ2-1 TRBD2 TRBV6-4 . TGTGCCAGCAGTGAAGTAAGCGGGACGCGAAATGAGCAGTTCTTC CASSEVSGTRNEQFF